The 30 T cell receptor beta chains presented below share a single source sample, sequenced in a study of shared clonotypes between healthy human individuals. As defined, naive CD8 cells were CD45RO-negative and positively selected for CCR7, with terminally differentiated effector memory CD45RA+ cells excluded. Sequenced by immunoSEQ multiplex PCR; TCRdb stores in-frame clones only, minus some. The table records about 2 million clones, less than 95% of them present only once. The sequenced sample was naive CD8+ T cells sorted from blood. Receptors were obtained from a man younger than 35 in good health.

The chain couples TRBV7-9 to TRBJ2-5; D assignment may be TRBD1 or TRBD2 (7 bases each). The germline V and J ends were trimmed by 5 bases and 5 bases, with 30 bases remaining between them. Germline CDR1 and CDR2: SEHNR and FQNEAQ (reference sequence). The CDR3 covers 19 residues. The CDR3 coding sequence is TGTGCCAGCAGCATCTTTGAGCAGGGGGACGTAGCGGGCTGGGAGACCCAGTACTTC. Its translation is CASSIFEQGDVAGWETQYF.

The gene calls are TRBV9 and TRBJ2-1, with D perhaps TRBD2 (5 bases). The CDR3 consists of 16 residues. V was pared by 1 base and J by 0 bases, with 11 bases between. Germline CDR1 is SGDLS and CDR2 is YYNGEE. CDR3 DNA: TGTGCCAGCAGCGTAAGAGAAGGGAGCTCCTACAATGAGCAGTTCTTC. It is translated as CASSVREGSSYNEQFF.

About this clone: At the DNA level, this CDR3 is encoded by other sequences in the same sample as well. The chain has TRBV27 and TRBJ2-1; the D is unclear. Trimming removed 3 bases at V and 10 bases at J, with 7 bases between. This CDR3 spans 11 amino acids. Germline V gene lookup returns CDR1 MNHEY and CDR2 SMNVEV (reference sequence). In nucleotides, the CDR3 is TGTGCCAGCAGTTTGTTCGGCGAGCAGTTCTTC. It yields the protein CASSLFGEQFF.

This sequence joins TRBV9 and TRBJ1-2, with a possible D match to TRBD1 (6 bases). Trimming removed 3 bases from V and 4 bases from J, with 13 bases in between. The CDR3 has 14 amino acids. The germline CDR1 and CDR2 sequences are SGDLS and YYNGEE. DNA of the CDR3: TGTGCCAGCAGCGCCATAGGGGGAGGCTATGGCTACACCTTC. It yields the protein CASSAIGGGYGYTF. The entire variable domain, with the rest obtained from reference TRBV9 and TRBJ1-2, is as follows: DSGVTQTPKHLITATGQRVTLRCSPRSGDLSVYWYQQSLDQGLQFLIQYYNGEERAKGNILERFSAQQFPDLHSELNLSSLELGDSALYFCASSAIGGGYGYTFGSGTRLTVV.

About this clone itself: Distinct nucleotide sequences in the sample also encode this CDR3. This chain connects TRBV10-1 to TRBJ2-1; 8 nucleotides align to TRBD2. This CDR3 is 15 amino acids long. V lost 0 bases and J lost 7; bases outside the gene matches: 5. CDR1 and CDR2 (germline): WNHNN, SYGVQD (reference sequence). CDR3 loop: CASSESRAGDNEQFF. CDR3 nucleotides: TGCGCCAGCAGTGAGTCGCGAGCGGGAGATAATGAGCAGTTCTTC.

The chain recombines TRBV29-1 with TRBJ2-5; 11 bases align to TRBD1. The V and J ends lost 2 bases and 2 bases, in that order; junction bases with no gene match: 7. The CDR3 is 16 residues long. Germline V CDR1 and CDR2: SQVTM, ANQGSEA. The CDR3 DNA is TGCAGCGTTGAAACAGGACAGGGGGCCCCACAAGAGACCCAGTACTTC. It specifies CSVETGQGAPQETQYF.

This chain links TRBV5-6 with TRBJ1-5; 7 bases align to TRBD1. Germline CDR1 SGHDT, CDR2 YYEEEE. CDR3 length: 15 residues. V trimming: 3 bases; J trimming: 5 bases; junction bases outside the gene matches: 8. The CDR3 DNA is TGTGCCAGCAGCTCTGGGACAGATCTTCATCAGCCCCAGCATTTT. This translates into CASSSGTDLHQPQHF. The full variable domain, rest sourced from reference TRBV5-6 and TRBJ1-5, is DAGVTQSPTHLIKTRGQQVTLRCSPKSGHDTVSWYQQALGQGPQFIFQYYEEEERQRGNFPDRFSGHQFPNYSSELNVNALLLGDSALYLCASSSGTDLHQPQHFGDGTRLSIL.

This clone was counted between two and nine times. Other DNA sequences within the sample encode an identical CDR3. V usage is TRBV4-1 and J usage is TRBJ2-7; 8 bases are shared with TRBD1. The V segment lost 1 base and the J segment 1 base; nucleotides outside the gene matches: 3. Germline V gene data show CDR1 as MGHRA and CDR2 as YSYEKL. The CDR3 spans 15 residues. CDR3 DNA: TGCGCCAGCAGCCAAGCTGACAGGGGTTCCTACGAGCAGTACTTC. Amino acids: CASSQADRGSYEQYF.

This chain uses TRBV27 with TRBJ2-7; 7 nucleotides agree with TRBD2. The germline gives CDR1 MNHEY, CDR2 SMNVEV (reference sequence). This CDR3 comprises 14 residues. Unmatched junction bases numbered 6, after V lost 2 bases and J lost 5 bases. The CDR3 DNA sequence: TGTGCCAGCAGTTTACAGCGGGGAAACGACGAGCAGTACTTC. Translating it yields CASSLQRGNDEQYF.

The genes are TRBV6-5 and TRBJ1-6, with D uncertain. Germline values: CDR1 MNHEY, CDR2 SVGAGI. The CDR3 totals 16 residues. V was clipped by 4 bases and J by 0 bases, with 10 bases between them. CDR3 nucleotide sequence: TGTGCCAGCAGTTCTCTCCTGAGCTCCTATAATTCACCCCTCCACTTT. This gives the protein CASSSLLSSYNSPLHF.

This chain links TRBV21-1 with TRBJ1-6; TRBD1 is the table's D call and was not checked against the DNA. TRBV21-1 is shown as a pseudogene. This CDR3 has 13 residues. CDR3 residues: CATLDRLNSPLHF. DNA for the CDR3: TGTGCCACATTAGACAGACTTAATTCACCCCTCCACTTT.

This clone was picked up a small number of times. This same CDR3 is encoded by further DNA sequences in the sample. The J gene is TRBJ2-7, the V gene TRBV5-1; D ambiguous. The germline V gene encodes CDR1 SGHRS and CDR2 YFSETQ. The ends were cut back, 0 bases at V and 3 bases at J, with 7 bases in the middle. The CDR3 has 13 residues. The CDR3 DNA is TGCGCCAGCAGCTTGGCCGGCAGCTACGAGCAGTACTTC. Protein product: CASSLAGSYEQYF.

The chain joins TRBV27 to TRBJ1-1, with D uncertain. V gave up 1 base and J gave up 2 bases, with 14 bases separating them. Germline assignment: CDR1 MNHEY and CDR2 SMNVEV (reference sequence). CDR3 length: 16 residues. The CDR3 region is CASSLLGVGSNTEAFF. The CDR3 nucleotides are TGTGCCAGCAGTTTATTGGGTGTCGGAAGTAACACTGAAGCTTTCTTT.

The V and J genes are TRBV11-3 and TRBJ1-6, with TRBD1 identical over 7 bases. Germline values: CDR1 SGHNT, CDR2 YENEEA. The V gene end was trimmed by 1 base and the J gene end by 11 bases; junction bases not matched to a gene: 2. The CDR3 spans 13 residues. The CDR3 sequence is CASSLGTGAPLHF. CDR3 nucleotide sequence: TGTGCCAGCAGCTTAGGGACAGGAGCACCCCTCCACTTT.

About this clone: This specimen includes other DNA sequences encoding the same CDR3. The rearrangement uses TRBV27 and TRBJ1-6; D possibly corresponds to TRBD1 (5 bases). Trimming cost V 3 bases and J 10 bases, with 10 bases left between them. This CDR3 spans 13 amino acids. Germline values: CDR1 MNHEY, CDR2 SMNVEV (reference sequence). CDR3: CASSLGGGSPLHF. The CDR3, as DNA: TGTGCCAGCAGTTTGGGGGGAGGCTCACCCCTCCACTTT.

The rearrangement links TRBV5-4 to TRBJ1-2, with 8 bases lining up with TRBD1. The CDR3 runs 15 residues. Looked up from germline, CDR1 is SGHNT and CDR2 is YYREEE (reference sequence). With 0 bases clipped from V and 8 bases from J, the junction kept 9 bases outside the gene matches. The CDR3 DNA reads as TGTGCCAGCAGCTTGGATTCGGACAGGGATGCAGGCTACACCTTC. Its protein product is CASSLDSDRDAGYTF.

The count of this clone is one. This rearrangement joins TRBV27 to TRBJ2-7; D gene ambiguous. This CDR3 region has 14 residues. Germline CDR1 reads MNHEY; CDR2 reads SMNVEV (reference sequence). The V gene lost 2 bases and the J gene lost 2 bases, with 10 bases spanning the gap. The CDR3, as DNA: TGTGCCAGCAGTTTAAATCCAGCCCCCTACGAGCAGTACTTC. This sequence encodes CASSLNPAPYEQYF.

The rearrangement uses TRBV5-1 and TRBJ2-1; possibly TRBD2 for D (5 bases). Germline V gives CDR1 SGHRS, CDR2 YFSETQ. The V end was cut by 0 bases, the J end by 4 bases, with 20 bases between. The length of the CDR3 is 18 residues. The CDR3 region is CASSLERSADTWYNEQFF. CDR3 sequence (DNA): TGCGCCAGCAGCTTGGAGCGTAGCGCAGACACCTGGTACAATGAGCAGTTCTTC.

The rearrangement uses TRBV15 and TRBJ1-1, with 8 bases fitting TRBD1. The germline CDR1 and CDR2 sequences are LNHNV and YYDKDF (reference sequence). CDR3 size: 17 residues. Trimming cost V 1 base and J 0 bases; bases outside gene matches: 7. DNA of the CDR3: TGTGCCACCAGCAGAGCCTATCAGACAGGGGTGAACACTGAAGCTTTCTTT. Amino acids: CATSRAYQTGVNTEAFF.

V gene TRBV2 combines with J gene TRBJ2-3; the D gene is possibly TRBD1 (6 bases). V was pared by 6 bases and J by 0 bases, with 10 bases between. The CDR3 contains 14 residues. Germline V CDR1 and CDR2: SNHLY, FYNNEI. CDR3 bases: TGTGCCAGCAGCGGACAGTCTAGCACAGATACGCAGTATTTT. It codes for CASSGQSSTDTQYF.

The gene calls are TRBV4-3 and TRBJ1-1, with TRBD1 as a possible D gene (5 bases). The V gene's germline CDR1 is LGHNA and CDR2 YSLEER. Trimming removed 5 bases at V and 1 base at J, with 14 bases between. CDR3 length equals 15 residues. DNA for the CDR3: TGCGCCAGCAGCGTCCATGGGGGGGAGAACACTGAAGCTTTCTTT. Translation: CASSVHGGENTEAFF.

Points on this clone: The sample contains more than one DNA sequence encoding this CDR3. V gene TRBV4-3 combines with J gene TRBJ2-7, with 8 bases that match TRBD2. This CDR3 has 15 residues. The V gene end was trimmed by 1 base and the J gene end by 2 bases; junction bases not matched to a gene: 4. CDR1 is LGHNA and CDR2 is YSLEER in the germline V gene. The DNA for the CDR3 is TGCGCCAGCAGCCAAGGTCTAGCGGGTACCTACGAGCAGTACTTC. Translated: CASSQGLAGTYEQYF.

About this clone itself: The identical CDR3 is also encoded by other nucleotide sequences in the sample. The genes are TRBV5-1 and TRBJ2-7; D gene unclear. Per the germline V gene, CDR1 is SGHRS and CDR2 is YFSETQ. V shed 0 bases and J shed 2 bases, with 9 bases lying between them. The length of the CDR3 is 14 residues. The CDR3 sequence is CASSLDPGTYEQYF. In nucleotides, the CDR3 is TGCGCCAGCAGCTTGGATCCAGGAACCTACGAGCAGTACTTC.

The J gene is TRBJ2-1, the V gene TRBV2, with 9 bases that match TRBD2. The ends lost 1 base at V and 4 bases at J; junction bases unmatched: 5. CDR3 size: 16 residues. The V gene's germline CDR1 is SNHLY and CDR2 FYNNEI. The CDR3 loop reads CASSEVVAGEYNEQFF. CDR3 coding DNA: TGTGCCAGCAGTGAAGTGGTAGCGGGAGAATACAATGAGCAGTTCTTC.

This clone was seen just once. This chain's CDR3 is CASSPSAGDGDYEQYF. CDR3 bases: TGTGCCAGCAGTCCATCGGCTGGGGACGGCGACTACGAGCAGTACTTC. The J gene is TRBJ2-7, the V gene TRBV27, with D possibly called TRBD1 or TRBD2 (5 bases each). Germline CDR1 reads MNHEY; CDR2 reads SMNVEV (reference sequence). This CDR3 comprises 16 residues. V shed 5 bases and J shed 3 bases, with 20 bases lying between them.

This sequence joins TRBV30 and TRBJ1-4; TRBD1 is a possible D gene (5 bases). Germline values: CDR1 GTSNPN, CDR2 SVGIG (reference sequence). V lost 2 bases, J lost 9 bases, and 10 bases lay in between. The CDR3 has 12 residues. CDR3 sequence: CAWSPGGKKLFF. For the CDR3, the DNA is TGTGCCTGGAGTCCCGGGGGGAAAAAACTGTTTTTT.

This clone was observed once. The DNA of the CDR3 is TGTGCCAGCAGTGACTCTTGGTACAATGAGCAGTTCTTC. Its protein product is CASSDSWYNEQFF. J is TRBJ2-1 and V is TRBV6-4; D uncertain. The V end was cut by 0 bases, the J end by 4 bases, with 4 bases between. The CDR3 covers 13 residues. The germline CDR1 and CDR2 sequences are MRHNA and SNTAGT.

The rearrangement joins TRBV27 to TRBJ2-1; 7 nucleotides line up with TRBD2. This CDR3 comprises 16 residues. Germline-derived CDR1 and CDR2 are MNHEY and SMNVEV (reference sequence). The V segment lost 0 bases and the J segment 7 bases; nucleotides outside the gene matches: 9. The DNA for the CDR3 is TGTGCCAGCAGTTTATCTTTGGGGGAGGGGACTAATGAGCAGTTCTTC. Translated: CASSLSLGEGTNEQFF.

With respect to this clone: One junction end does not reproduce the germline sequence, and a read error may be involved. V gene TRBV5-4 combines with J gene TRBJ1-1, with D possibly TRBD1 on 5 matching bases. The CDR3 has 13 residues. Germline V lookup: CDR1 SGHNT, CDR2 YYREEE (reference sequence). CDR3 region: CASSFTGNTEAFF. The CDR3, as DNA: TGCGCCAGCAGCTTCACAGGGAACACTGAAGCTTTCTTT.

The rearrangement uses TRBV5-4 and TRBJ1-2, with D uncertain. Germline V gene sequence: CDR1 SGHNT, CDR2 YYREEE (reference sequence). The CDR3 is 15 residues long. The V end lost 0 bases, the J end lost 0 bases, and 9 bases lay between the germline ends. CDR3 protein: CASSLDLTANYGYTF. Written as DNA, the CDR3 is TGTGCCAGCAGCTTGGACTTGACGGCTAACTATGGCTACACCTTC.